This T cell receptor (beta chain) was identified during a study of Ad26.COV2.S vaccination and SARS-CoV-2 variants. Study-level background: Donor was assigned to the Ad26.COV2.S arm of trial COV1001.

The germline V gene encodes CDR1 SNHLY and CDR2 FYNNEI. The CDR3 totals 13 residues. Trimming removed 7 bases from V and 8 bases from J, with 17 bases in between. As to this clone: Its antigen is not known.

Study-wide results and limits: The study found higher spike-specific TCR breadth in vaccine than placebo recipients.

Stated treatment: some 20 received Ad26.COV2.S at low or high dose, single or two shots; several received placebo; per-sample allocation not given. Specimen acquisition occurred on day 63 following the initial vaccine or placebo injection. The table came from immunoSEQ multiplex PCR; TCRdb's copy has only in-frame clones and leaves some out. The sample includes 350,000 to 500,000 clones, about 91% seen only once; the top ten take approximately 2.5%. The specimen comprised peripheral blood, sampled in a trial of Ad26.COV2.S vaccine versus placebo. The clonotype was recovered from a person aged 18 to 65 who received the Ad26.COV2.S COVID-19 vaccine or a placebo. The chain couples TRBV2 to TRBJ1-2; tentative D call: TRBD1 (6 bases). The chain's CDR3 is CASKKGTPRGYTF. The CDR3 coding sequence is TGTGCCAGCAAGAAAGGGACACCCCGCGGCTACACCTTC.